The 21 T cell receptor beta chains reported below all come from one sample, sequenced in a study of cytomegalovirus exposure and HLA in healthy donors (dated by TCRdb to 2015 to 2018). Receptor amplification or capture employed the immunoSEQ multiplex PCR assay. A mixture of 60 forward primers for TCR Vbeta segments and 13 reverse primers for TCR Jbeta segments was used in the multiplex PCR. As stored in TCRdb, this immuneACCESS dataset retains in-frame rearrangements with V and J assigned. A fraction of the clones does not appear; measured against another copy, unresolved V genes explain less than half of the discrepancy, and the remainder lacks a known reason. This sample has under 200,000 clones in its table, and approximately 81% of those were observed once. Around 1.3% of the sample goes to the ten largest clones. Specimen: PBMCs. These receptors originate from a man aged 45-60 years in good health and CMV-seropositive.

This chain connects TRBV4-1 to TRBJ1-1, with D possibly matching TRBD1 (5 bases). The V gene lost 1 base and the J gene lost 5 bases, with 14 bases spanning the gap. Germline assignment: CDR1 MGHRA and CDR2 YSYEKL. This CDR3 is built from 15 residues. The CDR3 DNA reads TGCGCCAGCAGCCAAGTTGTCGCAGGGCGAACTGAAGCTTTCTTT. Translated, it gives CASSQVVAGRTEAFF.

The chain employs TRBV30 and TRBJ1-5, with D possibly being TRBD1 (5 bases). CDR1 is GTSNPN and CDR2 is SVGIG in the germline V gene (reference sequence). The CDR3 is 16 amino acids. V dropped 3 bases and J dropped 0 bases, with 15 bases sitting between them. This chain's CDR3 is CAWRGRELYSNQPQHF. DNA for the CDR3: TGTGCCTGGAGAGGCAGGGAACTGTATAGCAATCAGCCCCAGCATTTT.

The chain has TRBV19 and TRBJ2-1, with a tentative D call TRBD1 (5 bases). V gave up 5 bases and J gave up 0 bases, with 11 bases separating them. Per germline, CDR1 LNHDA and CDR2 SQIVND (reference sequence). The CDR3 extends over 15 amino acids. The DNA for the CDR3 is TGTGCCAGTAGTCTCGACAGAAGCTCCTACAATGAGCAGTTCTTC. Translating gives CASSLDRSSYNEQFF.

As DNA, the CDR3 is TGTGCCAGCAGCTTACCGGAGGGGGGGAGGTACACTGAAGCTTTCTTT. Translated: CASSLPEGGRYTEAFF. This chain uses TRBV7-8 with TRBJ1-1; D possibly corresponds to TRBD1 (6 bases). V gave up 2 bases and J gave up 3 bases, with 16 bases separating them. The CDR3 sequence is 16 residues long. Germline loops: CDR1 SGHVS, CDR2 FQNEAQ.

The gene calls are TRBV14 and TRBJ2-3; possible D gene TRBD2, 6 bases. The germline V gene encodes CDR1 SGHDN and CDR2 FVKESK. This CDR3 contains 16 residues. Trimming pared 4 bases from V and 4 bases from J, leaving 18 bases between. The CDR3 here is CASSLWDPAGADTQYF. Here the CDR3 DNA reads TGTGCCAGCAGCCTTTGGGACCCAGCGGGCGCAGATACGCAGTATTTT.

The chain recombines TRBV2 with TRBJ1-2; 10 nucleotides agree with TRBD1. V dropped 5 bases and J dropped 5; count of bases not matched to a gene: 8. This CDR3 has 15 amino acids. Looked up from germline, CDR1 is SNHLY and CDR2 is FYNNEI. The chain's CDR3 is CASSSSRDRGYGYTF. CDR3 bases: TGTGCCAGCAGTTCAAGCCGGGACAGGGGATATGGCTACACCTTC.

V is TRBV28 and J is TRBJ1-4, with 7 positions matching TRBD1. The CDR3 spans 14 residues. The V gene's germline CDR1 is MDHEN and CDR2 SYDVKM. The V and J ends lost 7 bases and 4 bases, in that order; junction bases with no gene match: 6. CDR3 residues: CASMGTEGNEKLFF. The CDR3, as DNA: TGTGCCAGCATGGGGACAGAGGGTAATGAAAAACTGTTTTTT.

The gene calls are TRBV29-1 and TRBJ1-5, with 10 positions matching TRBD1. The V segment lost 6 bases and the J segment 2 bases; nucleotides outside the gene matches: 7. Germline CDR1 is SQVTM and CDR2 is ANQGSEA. The CDR3 is 15 residues long. The CDR3 nucleotides are TGCAGCGTGGGGACCGGGACAGGGGGCAATCAGCCCCAGCATTTT. It translates to CSVGTGTGGNQPQHF.

This chain connects TRBV28 to TRBJ1-1, with a tentative D call TRBD1 (5 bases). CDR3 length equals 17 residues. Trimming left V 5 bases short and J 1 base short, with 20 bases between. CDR1 MDHEN and CDR2 SYDVKM come from the germline V gene. The CDR3 DNA reads TGTGCCAGCAGTAGCTCCGGGGACTCTAAATGGAACACTGAAGCTTTCTTT. Encoded protein: CASSSSGDSKWNTEAFF. Supplemented by reference TRBV28 and TRBJ1-1, the full variable domain reads DVKVTQSSRYLVKRTGEKVFLECVQDMDHENMFWYRQDPGLGLRLIYFSYDVKMKEKGDIPEGYSVSREKKERFSLILESASTNQTSMYLCASSSSGDSKWNTEAFFGQGTRLTVV.

This clone showed up just a few times. The gene calls are TRBV9 and TRBJ2-7; 7 nucleotides agree with TRBD1. Germline CDR1 SGDLS, CDR2 YYNGEE. The CDR3 is 15 residues long. Trimming cost V 4 bases and J 1 base; bases outside gene matches: 8. The CDR3 sequence: CASSPGTVFSYEQYF. The CDR3 DNA reads TGTGCCAGCAGCCCCGGGACAGTCTTTTCCTACGAGCAGTACTTC.

The chain joins TRBV4-2 to TRBJ1-2; TRBD1 matches at 10 bases. With V trimmed by 4 bases and J by 5 bases, 7 bases remained unmatched. The CDR3 spans 15 residues. CDR1 and CDR2 (germline): LGHNA, YNFKEQ. The CDR3 loop is CASSPGQGVRYGYTF. Here the CDR3 DNA reads TGTGCCAGCAGCCCCGGACAGGGGGTACGGTATGGCTACACCTTC.

The CDR3 region has the DNA TGCGCCAGCAGCCGACTGGGGGCGGGTACGCAGTATTTT. It codes for CASSRLGAGTQYF. The chain recombines TRBV4-1 with TRBJ2-3; TRBD1 is a possible D gene (6 bases). The CDR3 runs 13 residues. Trimming shortened V by 4 bases and J by 8 bases, and 13 bases separated the two germline ends. From germline, CDR1 is MGHRA and CDR2 YSYEKL.

This clone has more than one count but fewer than ten. The rearrangement joins TRBV29-1 to TRBJ1-3, with TRBD1 matching over 8 bases. The germline V gene has CDR1 SQVTM and CDR2 ANQGSEA. V trimming: 6 bases; J trimming: 1 base; junction bases outside the gene matches: 5. CDR3 size: 14 residues. The CDR3 reads CSVAGGKSGNTIYF. Here the CDR3 DNA reads TGCAGCGTCGCAGGGGGCAAGTCTGGAAACACCATATATTTT.

This chain connects TRBV6-5 to TRBJ1-5; D gene ambiguous. The V and J ends lost 5 bases and 2 bases respectively, with 4 bases between them. CDR3 length: 12 residues. Germline V gene lookup returns CDR1 MNHEY and CDR2 SVGAGI. The CDR3, as DNA: TGTGCCAGCAGTGAGGGCAATCAGCCCCAGCATTTT. This translates into CASSEGNQPQHF.

This clone appeared once. The chain is built from TRBV7-3 and TRBJ2-3; 8 nucleotides line up with TRBD2. This CDR3 has 14 residues. Germline CDR1 reads SGHTA; CDR2 reads FQGTGA. V shed 4 bases and J 1 base; nucleotides not matched to a gene: 1. The CDR3 spells CASSSGGGTDTQYF. CDR3 DNA sequence: TGTGCCAGCAGCTCGGGGGGGGGCACAGATACGCAGTATTTT.

The CDR3 region is CASSLTGVAYNEQFF. For the CDR3, the DNA is TGTGCCAGCAGCCTAACAGGGGTGGCCTACAATGAGCAGTTCTTC. The chain carries TRBV9 and TRBJ2-1; the match to TRBD1 covers 7 bases. CDR1 and CDR2 (germline): SGDLS, YYNGEE. This CDR3 spans 15 amino acids. V dropped 4 bases and J dropped 2; count of bases not matched to a gene: 6.

On this clone itself: This CDR3 is also generated by other DNA sequences in the sample. The chain employs TRBV7-3 and TRBJ2-1; D possibly corresponds to TRBD2 (5 bases). V was shortened by 2 bases and J by 7 bases, with 6 bases between the two germline ends. This CDR3 is 12 amino acids long. Per germline, CDR1 SGHTA and CDR2 FQGTGA. The CDR3 here is CASSLRGNEQFF. For the CDR3, the DNA is TGTGCCAGCAGCTTACGAGGGAATGAGCAGTTCTTC.

The rearrangement uses TRBV5-1 and TRBJ2-7; 9 nucleotides line up with TRBD2. Germline CDR1 SGHRS, CDR2 YFSETQ. The CDR3 spans 15 residues. The V and J ends lost 3 bases and 2 bases, in that order; junction bases with no gene match: 6. CDR3 nucleotide sequence: TGCGCCAGCAGCTCCGGACTAGCGCCAACCTACGAGCAGTACTTC. Its protein product is CASSSGLAPTYEQYF.

The chain uses TRBV29-1 and TRBJ2-5; 8 positions match TRBD1. This CDR3 region has 12 residues. Trimming cost V 4 bases and J 4 bases; bases outside gene matches: 2. CDR1 and CDR2 from the germline V gene are SQVTM and ANQGSEA. The CDR3 bases are TGCAGCGTTGGACAGGGGCGAGAGACCCAGTACTTC. Protein sequence: CSVGQGRETQYF.

CDR3 DNA: TGCGCCAGCAGCCAAGTGGCGGGAGGGCCTTTCGAGCAGTACTTC. It encodes CASSQVAGGPFEQYF. The gene calls are TRBV4-3 and TRBJ2-7; 9 bases map to TRBD2. V lost 1 base, J lost 6 bases, and 7 bases stayed unmatched. Per the germline V gene, CDR1 is LGHNA and CDR2 is YSLEER. This CDR3 has 15 residues.

J is TRBJ2-2 and V is TRBV4-1, with D possibly being TRBD1 (6 bases). The germline V gene encodes CDR1 MGHRA and CDR2 YSYEKL. The CDR3 sequence is 16 residues long. V was shortened by 0 bases and J by 5 bases, with 13 bases between the two germline ends. The CDR3 DNA reads as TGCGCCAGCAGCCAAGAGATCGCAGGGGTGACCGGGGAGCTGTTTTTT. Translated: CASSQEIAGVTGELFF.